This T cell receptor (beta chain) was sequenced during a study of T cells in Graves' hyperthyroidism and ophthalmopathy. The study, taken as a whole, reports: Stable hyperthyroidism was separated from ophthalmopathy by a model based on 13 V-J features.

The CDR3 extends over 14 amino acids. The junction had 4 bases not matched to a gene; V was cut back by 2 bases and J by 5 bases. The V gene's germline CDR1 is ENHRY and CDR2 SYGVKD. This clonotype was seen a handful of times. What it recognizes is unknown. Lactation, pregnancy, other autoimmune disease or uncontrolled infection excluded patients. Researchers amplified the TCR beta CDR3 regions from RNA transcripts. A set of HTBI primers served as the primers for a first-round RT-PCR of the TCR CDR3. TCRdb reprocessed the multiplex PCR reads via MiXCR and lists one record per CDR3 protein. The sample lists 600,000 to 650,000 distinct CDR3 sequences, less than 25% occurring once.

The sequencing input was blood. The receptor comes from a young man with Graves' ophthalmopathy. This chain connects TRBV10-3 to TRBJ2-5; 8 bases fit TRBD1. The CDR3 is CAISEPTGAETQYF. In DNA form, the CDR3 reads TGTGCCATCAGTGAGCCGACAGGGGCGGAGACCCAGTACTTC.